This T cell receptor (beta chain) is from a study of T cell repertoires in cytomegalovirus infection. Study-level findings and limits: Clonotypes of TCR beta that were HLA-C-restricted and CMV-specific dominated the ex vivo response. Accumulated public TCR beta family frequency recognized individuals carrying CMV together with the relevant HLA.

Only a few counts were recorded for this clonotype. The antigen is undetermined. Germline CDR1 reads MDHEN; CDR2 reads SYDVKM. CDR3 length equals 15 residues. The V end lost 4 bases, the J end lost 3 bases, and 15 bases lay between the germline ends. TCRdb re-derived calls from the reads in MiXCR, one entry per CDR3 protein. Of roughly 720,000 distinct CDR3 sequences listed, approximately 40% were seen once; the top ten hold under 3.5%. The sequence came from a human donor in good health (CMV status not recorded). Some clones in this sample may be carry-over from other donors' samples. The rearrangement links TRBV28 to TRBJ1-2; D possibly corresponds to TRBD1 (6 bases). Sequenced input: PBMCs. In nucleotides, the CDR3 is TGTGCCAGCAGTTCTCCGGGGGCGATCGACTATGGCTACACCTTC. It yields the protein CASSSPGAIDYGYTF.